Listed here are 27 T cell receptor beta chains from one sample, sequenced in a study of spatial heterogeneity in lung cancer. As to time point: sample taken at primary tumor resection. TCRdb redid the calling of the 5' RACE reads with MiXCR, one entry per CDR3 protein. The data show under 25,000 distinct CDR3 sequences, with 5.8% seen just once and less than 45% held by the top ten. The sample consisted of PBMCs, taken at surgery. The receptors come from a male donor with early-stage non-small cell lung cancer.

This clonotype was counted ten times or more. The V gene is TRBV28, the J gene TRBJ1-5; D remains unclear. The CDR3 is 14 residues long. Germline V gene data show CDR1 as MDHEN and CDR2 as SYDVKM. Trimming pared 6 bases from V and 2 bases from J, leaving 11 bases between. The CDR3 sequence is CASRPPGGNQPQHF. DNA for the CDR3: TGTGCCAGCAGACCTCCTGGGGGCAATCAGCCCCAGCATTTT.

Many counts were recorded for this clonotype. The CDR3 loop reads CSARDDLGRAGNTEAFF. CDR3 DNA: TGCAGTGCTAGAGATGATTTGGGCAGGGCGGGGAACACTGAAGCTTTCTTT. The chain couples TRBV20-1 to TRBJ1-1; possibly TRBD1 for D (5 bases). The germline gives CDR1 DFQATT, CDR2 SNEGSKA (reference sequence). The CDR3 sequence is 17 residues long. The V end lost 0 bases, the J end lost 1 base, and 18 bases lay between the germline ends.

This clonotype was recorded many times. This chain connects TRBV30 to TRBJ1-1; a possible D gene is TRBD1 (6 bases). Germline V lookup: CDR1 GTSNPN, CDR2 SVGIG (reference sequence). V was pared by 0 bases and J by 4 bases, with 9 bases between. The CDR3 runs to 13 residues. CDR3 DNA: TGTGCCTGGAGTGTGAGGGGGGCCACTGAAGCTTTCTTT. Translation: CAWSVRGATEAFF.

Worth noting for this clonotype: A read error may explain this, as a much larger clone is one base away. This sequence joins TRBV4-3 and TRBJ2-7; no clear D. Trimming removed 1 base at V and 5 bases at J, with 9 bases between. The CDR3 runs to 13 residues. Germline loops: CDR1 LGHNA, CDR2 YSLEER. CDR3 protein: CASSQALDHEQYF. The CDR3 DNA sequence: TGCGCCAGCAGCCAAGCCCTCGACCACGAGCAGTACTTC.

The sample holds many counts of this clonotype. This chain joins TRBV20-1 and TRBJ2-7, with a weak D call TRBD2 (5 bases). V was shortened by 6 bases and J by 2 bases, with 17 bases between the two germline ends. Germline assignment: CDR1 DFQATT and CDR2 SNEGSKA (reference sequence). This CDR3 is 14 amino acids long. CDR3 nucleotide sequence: TGCAGTGCCGTCCGGGATCGAAGAACCTACGAGCAGTACTTC. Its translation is CSAVRDRRTYEQYF.

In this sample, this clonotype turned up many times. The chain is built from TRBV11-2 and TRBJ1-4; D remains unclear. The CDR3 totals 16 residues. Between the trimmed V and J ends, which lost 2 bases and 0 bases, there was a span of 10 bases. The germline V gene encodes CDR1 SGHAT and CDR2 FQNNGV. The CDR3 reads CASSLQAAATNEKLFF. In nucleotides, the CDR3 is TGTGCCAGCAGCTTACAGGCAGCTGCAACTAATGAAAAACTGTTTTTT.

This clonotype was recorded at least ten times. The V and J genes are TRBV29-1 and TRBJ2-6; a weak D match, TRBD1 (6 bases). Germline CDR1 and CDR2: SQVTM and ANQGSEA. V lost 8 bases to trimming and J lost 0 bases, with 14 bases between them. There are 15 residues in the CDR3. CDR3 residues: CSIRTVSSGANVLTF. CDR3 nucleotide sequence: TGCAGCATTCGGACAGTCAGCTCTGGGGCCAACGTCCTGACTTTC. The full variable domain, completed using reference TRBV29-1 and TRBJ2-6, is SAVISQKPSRDICQRGTSLTIQCQVDSQVTMMFWYRQQPGQSLTLIATANQGSEATYESGFVIDKFPISRPNLTFSTLTVSNMSPEDSSIYLCSIRTVSSGANVLTFGAGSRLTVL.

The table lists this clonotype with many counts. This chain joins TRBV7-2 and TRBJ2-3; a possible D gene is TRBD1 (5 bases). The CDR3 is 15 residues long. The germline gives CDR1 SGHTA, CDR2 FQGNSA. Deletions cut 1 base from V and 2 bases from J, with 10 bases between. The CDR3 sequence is CASSLVGLFTDTQYF. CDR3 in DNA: TGTGCCAGCAGCTTAGTGGGGCTTTTCACAGATACGCAGTATTTT.

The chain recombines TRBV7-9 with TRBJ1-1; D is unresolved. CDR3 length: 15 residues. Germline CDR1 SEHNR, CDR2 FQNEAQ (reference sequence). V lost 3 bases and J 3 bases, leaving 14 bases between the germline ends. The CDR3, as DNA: TGTGCCAGCAGCTTTGACGGACCGGTGGACACTGAAGCTTTCTTT. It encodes CASSFDGPVDTEAFF.

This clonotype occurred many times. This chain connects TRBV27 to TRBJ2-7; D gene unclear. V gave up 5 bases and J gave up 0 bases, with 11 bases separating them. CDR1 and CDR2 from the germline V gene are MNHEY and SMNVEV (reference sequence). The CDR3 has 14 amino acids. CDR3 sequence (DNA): TGTGCCAGCAGTCTTGACCCTGACTCCTACGAGCAGTACTTC. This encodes CASSLDPDSYEQYF.

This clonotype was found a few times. In DNA form, the CDR3 reads TGTGCCAGCAGTTTAATCGAACCTACTCGAGCTTTCTTT. This encodes CASSLIEPTRAFF. The rearrangement links TRBV28 to TRBJ1-1; no clear D. The CDR3 covers 13 residues. Trimming pared 2 bases from V and 10 bases from J, leaving 14 bases between. Per the germline V gene, CDR1 is MDHEN and CDR2 is SYDVKM.

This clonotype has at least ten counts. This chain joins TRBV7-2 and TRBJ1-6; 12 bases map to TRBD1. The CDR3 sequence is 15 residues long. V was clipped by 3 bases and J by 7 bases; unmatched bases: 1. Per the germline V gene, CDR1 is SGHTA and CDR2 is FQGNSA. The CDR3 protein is CASSLGQGANSPLHF. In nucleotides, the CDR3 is TGTGCCAGCAGCTTGGGACAGGGGGCGAATTCACCCCTCCACTTT.

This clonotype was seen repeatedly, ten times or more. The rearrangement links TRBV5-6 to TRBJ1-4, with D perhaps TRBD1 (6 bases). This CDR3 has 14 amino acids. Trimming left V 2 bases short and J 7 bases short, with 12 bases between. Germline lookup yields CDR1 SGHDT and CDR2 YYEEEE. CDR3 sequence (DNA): TGTGCCAGCAGCTTCGGGGGCAGAGGTGAAAAACTGTTTTTT. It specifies CASSFGGRGEKLFF.

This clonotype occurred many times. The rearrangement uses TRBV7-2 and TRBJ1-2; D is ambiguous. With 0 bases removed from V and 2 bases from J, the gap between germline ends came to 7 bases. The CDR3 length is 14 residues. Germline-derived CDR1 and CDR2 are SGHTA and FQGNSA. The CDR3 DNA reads TGTGCCAGCAGCTTAGCTACGGCAAACTATGGCTACACCTTC. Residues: CASSLATANYGYTF.

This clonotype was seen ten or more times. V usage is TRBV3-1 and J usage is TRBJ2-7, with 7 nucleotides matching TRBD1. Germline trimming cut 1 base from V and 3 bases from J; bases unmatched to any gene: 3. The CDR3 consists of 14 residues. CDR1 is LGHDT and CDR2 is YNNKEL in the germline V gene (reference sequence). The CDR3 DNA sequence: TGTGCCAGCAGCCAAGGGGACAGAAGCTACGAGCAGTACTTC. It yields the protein CASSQGDRSYEQYF.

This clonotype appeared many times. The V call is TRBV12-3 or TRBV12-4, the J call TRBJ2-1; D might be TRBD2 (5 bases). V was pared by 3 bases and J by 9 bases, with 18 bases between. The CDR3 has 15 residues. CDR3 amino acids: CASSFEGSASVEQFF. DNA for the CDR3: TGTGCCAGCAGTTTTGAGGGTTCCGCGTCCGTTGAGCAGTTCTTC.

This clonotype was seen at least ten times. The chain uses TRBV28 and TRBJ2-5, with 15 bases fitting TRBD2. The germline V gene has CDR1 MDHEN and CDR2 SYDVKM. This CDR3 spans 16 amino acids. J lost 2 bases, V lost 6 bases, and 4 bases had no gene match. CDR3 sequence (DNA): TGTGCCAGCAGATTCGGGACTAGCGGGGGGCAAGAGACCCAGTACTTC. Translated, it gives CASRFGTSGGQETQYF. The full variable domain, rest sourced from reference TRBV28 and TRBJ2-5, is DVKVTQSSRYLVKRTGEKVFLECVQDMDHENMFWYRQDPGLGLRLIYFSYDVKMKEKGDIPEGYSVSREKKERFSLILESASTNQTSMYLCASRFGTSGGQETQYFGPGTRLLVL.

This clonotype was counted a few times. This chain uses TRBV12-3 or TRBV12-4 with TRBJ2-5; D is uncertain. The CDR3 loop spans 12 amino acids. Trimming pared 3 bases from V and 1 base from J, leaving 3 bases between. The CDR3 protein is CASSFIQETQYF. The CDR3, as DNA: TGTGCCAGCAGTTTCATCCAAGAGACCCAGTACTTC.

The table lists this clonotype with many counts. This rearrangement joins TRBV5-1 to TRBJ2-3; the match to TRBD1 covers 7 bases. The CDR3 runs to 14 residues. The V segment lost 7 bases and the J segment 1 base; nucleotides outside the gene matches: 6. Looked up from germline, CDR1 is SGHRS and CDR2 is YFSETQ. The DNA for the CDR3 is TGCGCCAGCTCAGTAGGGACAGGCACAGATACGCAGTATTTT. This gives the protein CASSVGTGTDTQYF.

CDR3 loop: CATKGLPRGIQYF. The CDR3 DNA reads TGTGCCACCAAAGGACTCCCTCGCGGCATTCAGTACTTC. The V gene is TRBV24-1, the J gene TRBJ2-4; tentatively, D is TRBD2 (5 bases). The V gene lost 8 bases and the J gene lost 9 bases, with 16 bases spanning the gap. The CDR3 runs to 13 residues. Looked up from germline, CDR1 is KGHDR and CDR2 is SFDVKD.

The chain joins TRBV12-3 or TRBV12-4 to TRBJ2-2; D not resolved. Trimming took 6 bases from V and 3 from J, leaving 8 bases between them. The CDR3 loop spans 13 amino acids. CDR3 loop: CASRGMDTGELFF. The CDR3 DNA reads TGTGCCAGCAGAGGCATGGACACCGGGGAGCTGTTTTTT.

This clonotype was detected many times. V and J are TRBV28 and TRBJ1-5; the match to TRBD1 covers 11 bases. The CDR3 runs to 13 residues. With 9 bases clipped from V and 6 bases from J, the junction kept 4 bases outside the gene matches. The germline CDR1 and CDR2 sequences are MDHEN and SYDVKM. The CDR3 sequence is CASRTGGSQPQHF. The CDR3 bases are TGTGCCAGTCGGACAGGGGGCTCTCAGCCCCAGCATTTT.

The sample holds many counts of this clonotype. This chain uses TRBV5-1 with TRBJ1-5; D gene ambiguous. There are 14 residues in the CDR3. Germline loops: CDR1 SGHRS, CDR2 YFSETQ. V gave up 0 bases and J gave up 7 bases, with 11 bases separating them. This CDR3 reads CASSLGGETQPQHF. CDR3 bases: TGCGCCAGCAGCTTGGGCGGGGAAACCCAGCCCCAGCATTTT.

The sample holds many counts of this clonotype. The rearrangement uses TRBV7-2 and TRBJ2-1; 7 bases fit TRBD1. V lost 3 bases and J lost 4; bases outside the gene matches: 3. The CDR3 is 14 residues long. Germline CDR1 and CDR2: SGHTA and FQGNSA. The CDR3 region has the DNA TGTGCCAGCAGCTTCGGACAGGAGTACAATGAGCAGTTCTTC. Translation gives CASSFGQEYNEQFF. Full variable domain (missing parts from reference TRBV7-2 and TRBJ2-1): GAGVSQSPSNKVTEKGKDVELRCDPISGHTALYWYRQSLGQGLEFLIYFQGNSAPDKSGLPSDRFSAERTGGSVSTLTIQRTQQEDSAVYLCASSFGQEYNEQFFGPGTRLTVL.

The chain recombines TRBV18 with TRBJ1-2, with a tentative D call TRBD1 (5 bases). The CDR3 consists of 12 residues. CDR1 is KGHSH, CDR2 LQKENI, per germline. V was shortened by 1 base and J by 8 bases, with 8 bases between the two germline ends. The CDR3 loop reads CASSPQGRGYTF. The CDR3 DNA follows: TGTGCCAGCTCACCACAGGGGAGAGGCTACACCTTC.

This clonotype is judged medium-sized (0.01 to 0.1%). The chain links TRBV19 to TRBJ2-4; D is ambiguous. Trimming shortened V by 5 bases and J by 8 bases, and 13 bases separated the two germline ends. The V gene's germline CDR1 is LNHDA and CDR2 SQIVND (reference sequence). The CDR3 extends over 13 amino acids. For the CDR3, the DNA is TGTGCCAGTAGTGACCCCCCCCGGGACATTCAGTACTTC. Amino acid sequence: CASSDPPRDIQYF. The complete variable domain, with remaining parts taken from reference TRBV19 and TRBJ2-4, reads DGGITQSPKYLFRKEGQNVTLSCEQNLNHDAMYWYRQDPGQGLRLIYYSQIVNDFQKGDIAEGYSVSREKKESFPLTVTSAQKNPTAFYLCASSDPPRDIQYFGAGTRLSVL.

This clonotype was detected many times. The CDR3 DNA reads as TGTGCCAGCAGCAAAGGGGACCGGACAGCCCAAGAGACCCAGTACTTC. Translated, it gives CASSKGDRTAQETQYF. The V gene is TRBV21-1, the J gene TRBJ2-5; TRBD1, the table's D call, lacks a check against the DNA. TRBV21-1 is designated a pseudogene. This CDR3 is 16 amino acids long.